This TCR beta chain came from a study of blood T cell repertoires in COVID-19. The wider study: Researchers got acute and convalescent COVID-19 samples from the United States, Italy and Spain. T cells, B-cell-depleted T cells, or PBMCs provided the cDNA or gDNA that served as material.

Source study methods: Reference gene primer amplification gave estimated nucleated cell counts. Using immunoSEQ multiplex PCR, the repertoire was profiled, and TCRdb retains in-frame clones only, with some absent. V and J calls and clone size are those listed in that table; D and trimming were worked out from the DNA. The sample includes 130,000 or so clones, 84% of them seen just once. Seattle's cohort entered during active infection and was followed longitudinally. The V gene lost 1 base and the J gene lost 2 bases, with 9 bases spanning the gap. In germline, CDR1 is SGHNT, CDR2 YYREEE (reference sequence). The CDR3 loop spans 14 amino acids.

The specimen sequenced was peripheral blood. This sequence was found in a man aged 30-40 years with COVID-19, enrolled during active disease. V usage is TRBV5-4 and J usage is TRBJ1-2, with D perhaps matching TRBD1 (5 bases). CDR3 residues: CASSLTGRNYGYTF. In DNA, the CDR3 is TGTGCCAGCAGCTTGACAGGACGAAACTATGGCTACACCTTC.